The sequence of this T cell receptor beta chain was determined in a study of beta chain features in type 1 diabetes. This clone was counted a few times. Its target is unknown. Expressed TCRB transcripts were sequenced because the isolated RNA had all been reverse transcribed beforehand. Repertoires were generated with immunoSEQ multiplex PCR, while TCRdb's copy carries only in-frame clones and drops some. The data show about 160,000 clones, with approximately 8.7% seen just once and about 0.65% held by the top ten. Based on CD45RO/CCR7/CD25/CD127/CD95/CD27, CD4+ regulatory, stem cell-like memory, naive and central memory cells were sorted. This CDR3 has 16 residues. V shed 5 bases and J 4 bases; nucleotides not matched to a gene: 10. Germline-derived CDR1 and CDR2 are SGHTA and FQGNSA. Study outcomes and limitations: Within patients, naive, central memory and Treg TCRB repertoires seemed more similar than within healthy donors. TCRB CDR3s were moderately but significantly shorter in Type 1 diabetes patients in all four CD4+ subsets.

The clonotype comes from a woman aged 25 to 39 with type 1 diabetes. The genes are TRBV7-2 and TRBJ2-5; 10 nucleotides match TRBD2. Sequences were obtained from central memory CD4+ T cells from blood. CDR3 protein: CASSPPRLAGTETQYF. The CDR3 coding sequence is TGTGCCAGCAGCCCCCCCAGACTAGCGGGTACAGAGACCCAGTACTTC.